This T cell receptor beta chain was observed in a study of blood T cell repertoires in COVID-19. Study information: The samples span acute and convalescent COVID-19 from the United States, Italy and Spain. T cells, B-cell-depleted T cells, or PBMCs supplied cDNA or gDNA.

This clone was seen only a few times. As originally analysed: Amplification with reference gene primers provided the estimates of nucleated cell counts. TCRdb's copy holds only in-frame clones and misses some; the assay was immunoSEQ multiplex PCR. V, J and clone size were drawn from that table, and D and trimming were deduced from the DNA. The table lists just under 150,000 clones, roughly 87% of them singletons. The germline CDR1 and CDR2 sequences are SGHRS and YFSETQ. Trimming stripped 3 bases from V and 8 bases from J, with 14 bases between. The CDR3 length is 13 residues. Sequencing used peripheral blood. The chain employs TRBV5-1 and TRBJ1-2; possibly TRBD1 for D (6 bases). The TCR sequence derives from a human donor in a cohort sampled during active COVID-19. The CDR3 coding sequence is TGCGCCAGCAGCTCCGAGGTGCAGGGGGGCTACACCTTC. Amino acids: CASSSEVQGGYTF.